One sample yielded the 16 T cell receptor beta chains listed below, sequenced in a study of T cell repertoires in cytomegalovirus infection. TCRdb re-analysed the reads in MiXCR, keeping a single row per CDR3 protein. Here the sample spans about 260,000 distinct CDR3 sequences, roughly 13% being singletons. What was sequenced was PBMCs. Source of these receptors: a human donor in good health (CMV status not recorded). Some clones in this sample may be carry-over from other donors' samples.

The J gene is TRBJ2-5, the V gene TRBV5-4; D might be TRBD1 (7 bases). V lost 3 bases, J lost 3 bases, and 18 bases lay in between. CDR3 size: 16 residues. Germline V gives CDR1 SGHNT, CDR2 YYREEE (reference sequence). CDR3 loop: CASSSLTDREEETQYF. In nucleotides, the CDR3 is TGTGCCAGCAGCTCCCTCACTGACAGGGAGGAAGAGACCCAGTACTTC.

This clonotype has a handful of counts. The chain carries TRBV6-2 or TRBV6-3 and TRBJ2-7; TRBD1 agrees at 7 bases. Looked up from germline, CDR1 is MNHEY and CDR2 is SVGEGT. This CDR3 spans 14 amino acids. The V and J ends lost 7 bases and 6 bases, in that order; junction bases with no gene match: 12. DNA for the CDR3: TGTGCCAGCAAGAACCCGACAGGGTCCGGCGAGCAGTACTTC. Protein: CASKNPTGSGEQYF.

The DNA for the CDR3 is TGCGCCAGCAGCTTGGCCGATTGGGATTCCCCCTACGAGCAGTACTTC. Its protein product is CASSLADWDSPYEQYF. The genes are TRBV5-1 and TRBJ2-7; D is uncertain. Trimming pared 0 bases from V and 2 bases from J, leaving 15 bases between. Germline loops: CDR1 SGHRS, CDR2 YFSETQ. This CDR3 is 16 amino acids long.

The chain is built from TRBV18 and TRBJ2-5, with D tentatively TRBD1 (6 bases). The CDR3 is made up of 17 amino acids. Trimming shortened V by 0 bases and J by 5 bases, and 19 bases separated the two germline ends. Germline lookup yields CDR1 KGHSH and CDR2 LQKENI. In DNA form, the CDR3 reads TGTGCCAGCTCACCACCGGACAGAGGGACACTTAGCGAGACCCAGTACTTC. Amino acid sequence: CASSPPDRGTLSETQYF.

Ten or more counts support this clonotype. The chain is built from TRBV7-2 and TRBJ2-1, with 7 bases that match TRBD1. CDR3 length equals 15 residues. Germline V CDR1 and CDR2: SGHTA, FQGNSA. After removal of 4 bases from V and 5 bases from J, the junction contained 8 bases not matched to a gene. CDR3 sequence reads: CASSSPGQPNNEQFF. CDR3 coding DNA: TGTGCCAGCAGCTCCCCGGGACAGCCAAACAATGAGCAGTTCTTC. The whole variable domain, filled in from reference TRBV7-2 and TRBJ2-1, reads GAGVSQSPSNKVTEKGKDVELRCDPISGHTALYWYRQSLGQGLEFLIYFQGNSAPDKSGLPSDRFSAERTGGSVSTLTIQRTQQEDSAVYLCASSSPGQPNNEQFFGPGTRLTVL.

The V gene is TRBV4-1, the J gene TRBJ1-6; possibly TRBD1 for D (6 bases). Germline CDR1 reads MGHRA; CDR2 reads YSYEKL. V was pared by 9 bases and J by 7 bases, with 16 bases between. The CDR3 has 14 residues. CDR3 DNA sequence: TGCGCCAGTTCAAATACAGGGTCCAATTCACCCCTCCACTTT. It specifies CASSNTGSNSPLHF.

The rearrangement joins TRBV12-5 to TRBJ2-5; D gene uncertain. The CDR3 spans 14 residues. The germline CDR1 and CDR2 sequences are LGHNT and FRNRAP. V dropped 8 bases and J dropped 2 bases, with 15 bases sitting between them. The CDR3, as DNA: TGTGCTAGTAGTCCCGCCCCACGACAAGAGACCCAGTACTTC. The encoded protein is CASSPAPRQETQYF.

CDR3 bases: TGTGCCAGCAGTGCTCTAGCGGGAGCCCATGAGCAGTTCTTC. It is translated as CASSALAGAHEQFF. This rearrangement joins TRBV2 to TRBJ2-1, with TRBD2 matching 10 bases. The CDR3 totals 14 residues. Germline V gene lookup returns CDR1 SNHLY and CDR2 FYNNEI. Germline trimming cut 4 bases from V and 8 bases from J; bases unmatched to any gene: 5.

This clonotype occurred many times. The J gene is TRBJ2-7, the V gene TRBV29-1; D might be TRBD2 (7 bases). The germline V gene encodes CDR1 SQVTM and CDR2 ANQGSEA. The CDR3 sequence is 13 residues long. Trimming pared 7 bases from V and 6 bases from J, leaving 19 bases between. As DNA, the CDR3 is TGCAGCGCCGGACTAGTGGGGGCTTCCGAGCAGTACTTC. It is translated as CSAGLVGASEQYF.

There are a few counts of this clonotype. CDR3 region: CASSVISKGEQFF. CDR3 DNA: TGTGCCAGCAGCGTTATCAGCAAGGGTGAGCAGTTCTTC. V and J are TRBV9 and TRBJ2-1; unclear D gene. V was pared by 2 bases and J by 9 bases, with 12 bases between. Germline loops: CDR1 SGDLS, CDR2 YYNGEE. The CDR3 is made up of 13 amino acids. Together with reference TRBV9 and TRBJ2-1, the CDR3 gives the full variable domain: DSGVTQTPKHLITATGQRVTLRCSPRSGDLSVYWYQQSLDQGLQFLIQYYNGEERAKGNILERFSAQQFPDLHSELNLSSLELGDSALYFCASSVISKGEQFFGPGTRLTVL.

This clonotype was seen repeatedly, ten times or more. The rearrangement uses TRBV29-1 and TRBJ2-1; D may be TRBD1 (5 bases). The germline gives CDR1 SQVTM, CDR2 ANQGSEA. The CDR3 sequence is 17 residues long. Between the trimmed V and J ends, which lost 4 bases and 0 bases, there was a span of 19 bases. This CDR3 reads CSVVPRLTDSSYNEQFF. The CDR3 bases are TGCAGCGTTGTGCCCCGGCTGACAGACAGCTCCTACAATGAGCAGTTCTTC.

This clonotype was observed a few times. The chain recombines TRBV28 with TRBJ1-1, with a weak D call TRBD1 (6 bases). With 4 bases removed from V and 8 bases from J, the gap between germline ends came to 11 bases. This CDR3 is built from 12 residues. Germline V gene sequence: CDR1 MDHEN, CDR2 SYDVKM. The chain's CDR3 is CASSSVRGEAFF. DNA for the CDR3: TGTGCCAGCAGTTCCGTCAGGGGAGAAGCTTTCTTT.

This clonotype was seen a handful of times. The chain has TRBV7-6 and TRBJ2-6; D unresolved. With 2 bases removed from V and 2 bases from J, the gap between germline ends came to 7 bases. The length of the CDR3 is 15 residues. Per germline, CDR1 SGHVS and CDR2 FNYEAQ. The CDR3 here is CASSLFLAGANVLTF. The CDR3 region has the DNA TGTGCCAGCAGCTTATTTTTGGCTGGGGCCAACGTCCTGACTTTC.

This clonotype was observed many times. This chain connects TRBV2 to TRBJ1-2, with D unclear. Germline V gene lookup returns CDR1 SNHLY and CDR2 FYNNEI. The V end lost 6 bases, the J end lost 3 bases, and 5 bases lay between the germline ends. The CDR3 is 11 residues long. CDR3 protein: CASRRDYGYTF. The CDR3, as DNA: TGTGCCAGCAGGCGGGACTATGGCTACACCTTC.

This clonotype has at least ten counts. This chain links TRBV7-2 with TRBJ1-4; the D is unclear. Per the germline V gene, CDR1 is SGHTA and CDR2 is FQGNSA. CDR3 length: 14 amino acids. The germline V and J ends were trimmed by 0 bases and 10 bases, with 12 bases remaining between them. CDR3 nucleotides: TGTGCCAGCAGCTTAGCGGCTGGTCATCCAAAACTGTTTTTT. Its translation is CASSLAAGHPKLFF.

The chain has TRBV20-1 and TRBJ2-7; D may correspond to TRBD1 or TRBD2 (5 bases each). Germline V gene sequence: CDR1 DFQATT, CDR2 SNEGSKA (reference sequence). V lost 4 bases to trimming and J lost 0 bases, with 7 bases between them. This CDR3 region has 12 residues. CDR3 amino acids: CSAKGSSYEQYF. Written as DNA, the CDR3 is TGCAGTGCTAAGGGGAGCTCCTACGAGCAGTACTTC.